The 10 T cell receptor beta chains below all came from one sample that was sequenced in a study of T cells in Graves' hyperthyroidism and ophthalmopathy. Amplification of TCR beta CDR3 regions was performed using RNA transcripts as template. With the HTBI primer set, the TCR CDR3 went through a first round of RT-PCR. TCRdb recomputed calls from the multiplex PCR reads with MiXCR, one row per CDR3 protein. The table includes about 530,000 distinct CDR3 sequences, 17% detected once. Sequencing was carried out using blood. All receptors come from a woman younger than 30 with Graves' ophthalmopathy.

Concerning this clonotype itself: A clone one base away is much larger, so this may be a read error. The chain recombines TRBV27 with TRBJ2-3, with TRBD1 as a possible D gene (6 bases). Trimming took 3 bases from V and 5 from J, leaving 12 bases between them. The CDR3 loop spans 14 amino acids. Germline V gene data show CDR1 as MNHEY and CDR2 as SMNVEV (reference sequence). The CDR3 loop reads CASSLMQGIDTQYF. The CDR3 nucleotides are TGTGCCAGCAGTTTGATGCAGGGGATAGATACGCAGTATTTT.

This rearrangement joins TRBV3-1 to TRBJ2-3, with TRBD2 as a possible D gene (6 bases). Trimming cost V 1 base and J 9 bases, with 17 bases left between them. The germline V gene encodes CDR1 LGHDT and CDR2 YNNKEL (reference sequence). This CDR3 has 15 residues. CDR3 nucleotides: TGTGCCAGCAGCCAAGTCCCCCAGGGCGGGGCCACGCAGTATTTT. It encodes CASSQVPQGGATQYF.

The chain recombines TRBV18 with TRBJ2-2, with D uncertain. The germline V gene has CDR1 KGHSH and CDR2 LQKENI. The CDR3 runs to 11 residues. Trimming removed 1 base from V and 8 bases from J, with 2 bases in between. The chain's CDR3 is CASSPRGELFF. The CDR3, as DNA: TGTGCCAGCTCACCACGAGGGGAGCTGTTTTTT.

This clonotype was seen many times. V and J are TRBV28 and TRBJ1-3; D unresolved. This CDR3 comprises 14 residues. V lost 4 bases and J lost 3, with 10 bases in between. CDR1 MDHEN and CDR2 SYDVKM come from the germline V gene. CDR3 in amino acids: CASSSEGFGNTIYF. The CDR3, as DNA: TGTGCCAGCAGTTCGGAGGGTTTTGGAAACACCATATATTTT.

This clonotype was counted a few times. The chain couples TRBV20-1 to TRBJ1-5, with D hard to call. There are 16 residues in the CDR3. Between the trimmed V and J ends, which lost 8 bases and 0 bases, there was a span of 20 bases. Germline-derived CDR1 and CDR2 are DFQATT and SNEGSKA (reference sequence). The CDR3 bases are TGCAGTCCACCCGAAGATACGTTCTATAGCAATCAGCCCCAGCATTTT. Encoded protein: CSPPEDTFYSNQPQHF.

The chain is built from TRBV7-9 and TRBJ2-7, with D unresolved. The CDR3 has 15 amino acids. Looked up from germline, CDR1 is SEHNR and CDR2 is FQNEAQ (reference sequence). V was shortened by 1 base and J by 7 bases, with 17 bases between the two germline ends. The CDR3 region is CASSLEGMIGREQYF. CDR3 sequence (DNA): TGTGCCAGCAGCTTAGAAGGGATGATCGGGCGGGAGCAGTACTTC.

This clonotype was seen a few times. As DNA, the CDR3 is TGTGCCATCAGTGGGGGTAAGAATAGCAATCAGCCCCAGCATTTT. Its protein product is CAISGGKNSNQPQHF. The chain uses TRBV10-3 and TRBJ1-5; no firm D call. The CDR3 contains 15 residues. In germline, CDR1 is ENHRY, CDR2 SYGVKD. V dropped 4 bases and J dropped 0 bases, with 10 bases sitting between them.

This clonotype showed up many times. The rearrangement links TRBV3-1 to TRBJ1-5; D remains unclear. The CDR3 consists of 17 residues. From germline, CDR1 is LGHDT and CDR2 YNNKEL (reference sequence). Trimming cost V 0 bases and J 4 bases, with 16 bases left between them. CDR3 sequence: CASSQDPYGLKNQPQHF. The CDR3 bases are TGTGCCAGCAGCCAAGATCCGTACGGACTAAAGAATCAGCCCCAGCATTTT.

The CDR3 coding sequence is TGTGCAACAGGTTACAATGAGCAGTTCTTC. Protein: CATGYNEQFF. J is TRBJ2-1 and V is TRBV30; perhaps TRBD1 as D (5 bases). This CDR3 region has 10 residues. The germline V gene has CDR1 GTSNPN and CDR2 SVGIG (reference sequence).

Many counts were recorded for this clonotype. The chain has TRBV2 and TRBJ1-5; no clear D gene. The CDR3 sequence is 15 residues long. V gave up 2 bases and J gave up 1 base, with 9 bases separating them. Germline V lookup: CDR1 SNHLY, CDR2 FYNNEI. The CDR3 loop is CASSERSASNQPQHF. CDR3 nucleotides: TGTGCCAGCAGTGAAAGGTCAGCGAGCAATCAGCCCCAGCATTTT.